The rows below give T cell receptor beta chains drawn from one sample of a study of T cell changes during pregnancy in multiple sclerosis. The data were produced by immunoSEQ multiplex PCR, yet TCRdb's version contains in-frame clones alone and is incomplete. The sample records 85,000 to 100,000 clones, around 93% being singletons. Sequenced here: peripheral blood, sampled before pregnancy. Receptor source: a female donor with multiple sclerosis, enrolled in a pregnancy study. CDR3s include the opening cysteine and the closing phenylalanine or tryptophan. The D gene is left open where the match is weak. For some rows the clone size is stated as once, few or many, or as a class when expanded; others skip it.

V gene	D gene	J gene	clone size	CDR3 DNA	CDR3 protein
TRBV6-1	.	TRBJ2-7	.	TGTGCCAGCTCAAGCGGGCAAACCTACGAGCAGTACTTC	CASSSGQTYEQYF
TRBV10-3	TRBD1	TRBJ2-5	.	TGTGCCATCAGTAGGACAGGCGATCTGGCAGGGACCCAGTACTTC	CAISRTGDLAGTQYF
TRBV5-4	.	TRBJ2-5	.	TGTGCCAGCAGCTTGAGGACTTACCAAGAGACCCAGTACTTC	CASSLRTYQETQYF
TRBV5-1	TRBD1	TRBJ1-2	.	TGCGCCAGCAGCCTCCGACAGGGGGCTAACTATGGCTACACCTTC	CASSLRQGANYGYTF
TRBV19	.	TRBJ2-1	.	TGTGCCAGTAGTATGGGAGCGGTATTCCTAGATAATGAGCAGTTCTTC	CASSMGAVFLDNEQFF
TRBV5-4	TRBD1	TRBJ2-1	.	TGTGCCAGCAGCTCTGCTACAGGGGGCGCCTACAATGAGCAGTTCTTC	CASSSATGGAYNEQFF
TRBV5-4	.	TRBJ2-7	.	TGTGCCAGCAGCTTGGGAGGCAACTCCTACGAGCAGTACTTC	CASSLGGNSYEQYF
TRBV7-7	.	TRBJ2-2	.	TGTGCCAGCAGCTTACGGGGGGCGCCCGGGGAGCTGTTTTTT	CASSLRGAPGELFF
TRBV10-3	.	TRBJ1-1	.	TGTGCCATCAGCAAGGAGGACCTGTTCAGCACTGAAGCTTTCTTT	CAISKEDLFSTEAFF
TRBV6-5	.	TRBJ2-2	.	TGTGCCAGCAGTTATAGAGGAGTTACCGACACCGGGGAGCTGTTTTTT	CASSYRGVTDTGELFF
TRBV19	TRBD2	TRBJ2-3	.	TGTGCCAGTAGTGAACCCCCGGGACTAGCGAAGCACCATACGCAGTATTTT	CASSEPPGLAKHHTQYF
TRBV7-2	.	TRBJ1-1	once	TGTGCCAGCAGCTTAGATCGGGGTAGGGCGGTGGGAGCTTTCTTT	CASSLDRGRAVGAFF
TRBV25-1	.	TRBJ2-3	.	TGTGCCAGCACGTGGGCGGGTGGGACAGATACGCAGTATTTT	CASTWAGGTDTQYF
TRBV4-1	TRBD2	TRBJ2-1	.	TGCGCCAGCAGCCAATTTGGACTAGCGGGAACCCATGAGCAGTTCTTC	CASSQFGLAGTHEQFF
TRBV29-1	TRBD2	TRBJ2-3	.	TGCAGTGAGACTAGCGGGAGGGCCAATGTTAGGGATACGCAGTATTTT	CSETSGRANVRDTQYF
TRBV30	.	TRBJ2-1	.	TGTGCCTGCTCAGGGTCAAGCGATGAGCAGTTCTTC	CACSGSSDEQFF
TRBV2	.	TRBJ1-5	.	TGTGCCAGCAGTGAGGGGCGACAGCCCCAGCATTTT	CASSEGRQPQHF
TRBV7-7	TRBD2	TRBJ2-3	.	TGTGCCAGCAGCTTAACGGCGGGGGGACGCACAGATACGCAGTATTTT	CASSLTAGGRTDTQYF
TRBV4-2	.	TRBJ2-3	.	TGTGCCAGCAGCCAAGATGTTCTTGGAGCGGTTACGCAGTATTTT	CASSQDVLGAVTQYF
TRBV5-4	.	TRBJ1-1	.	TGTGCCAGCAGCTTGGGTCCAGGGAACACTGAAGCTTTCTTT	CASSLGPGNTEAFF
TRBV6-1	.	TRBJ1-6	.	TGTGCCAGCAGGGAGGAGGGAGAATGGGGCTCACCCCTCCACTTT	CASREEGEWGSPLHF
TRBV9	.	TRBJ2-2	.	TGTGCCAGCAGCGTAGGCGGGGTGGACACCGGGGAGCTGTTTTTT	CASSVGGVDTGELFF
TRBV6-5	.	TRBJ1-1	.	TGTGCCAGCAGGACCCCCGGGACAAAGGCTTTCTTT	CASRTPGTKAFF
TRBV13	.	TRBJ2-7	.	TGTGCCAGCTCCGGACGGGACACATCCTACGAGCAGTACTTC	CASSGRDTSYEQYF
TRBV7-3	.	TRBJ2-6	.	TGTGCCAGCAGCTTACCGGGCTCTGGGGCCAACGTCCTGACTTTC	CASSLPGSGANVLTF
TRBV23-1	.	TRBJ2-7	once	TGCGCCAGCAGTCAACTCCAGGGACACCCCTACGAGCAGTACTTC	CASSQLQGHPYEQYF
TRBV5-1	TRBD1	TRBJ2-2	.	TGCGCCAGCAGCTTAACAAGGGGGCGATCTTTCGGGGAGCTGTTTTTT	CASSLTRGRSFGELFF
TRBV7-2	TRBD1	TRBJ2-7	once	TGTGCCAGCAGCTTAGGTGGGACAGGGGTGGCCTACGAGCAGTACTTC	CASSLGGTGVAYEQYF
TRBV5-1	.	TRBJ2-7	.	TGCGCCAGCAGCTCAACTAGCTTCTCCTACGAGCAGTACTTC	CASSSTSFSYEQYF
TRBV4-1	.	TRBJ2-7	.	TGCGCCAGCAGCCAAGGGCACAGTTCCTACGAGCAGTACTTC	CASSQGHSSYEQYF
TRBV7-2	TRBD2	TRBJ2-5	.	TGTGCCAGCAGCCCGGGACTAGCGGGCAAAAGGGAGACCCAGTACTTC	CASSPGLAGKRETQYF
TRBV7-8	TRBD2	TRBJ2-1	.	TGTGCCAGCAGCTTAGCGCCGGGGGGGCCGTCGTATGAGCAGTTCTTC	CASSLAPGGPSYEQFF
TRBV27	TRBD1	TRBJ1-1	.	TGTGCCAGCAGCCCAAGCACAGGGGGAAACACTGAAGCTTTCTTT	CASSPSTGGNTEAFF